The TCR beta chain under discussion was sequenced for a study of blood T cell repertoires in COVID-19. Across the whole study: The United States, Italy and Spain provided the acute and convalescent COVID-19 samples. The cDNA or gDNA used as material had been derived from T cells, B-cell-depleted T cells, or PBMCs.

Seattle's enrolled individuals joined amid active infection and were then monitored longitudinally. CDR1 is LNHDA, CDR2 SQIVND, per germline (reference sequence). CDR3 length: 19 residues. V was clipped by 3 bases and J by 0 bases, with 18 bases between them. In the study's own analysis: Amplifying reference gene primers gave estimates of nucleated cell counts. The repertoire was sequenced with immunoSEQ multiplex PCR; TCRdb's copy has only in-frame clones and lacks some. V, J and clone size are taken as reported in that table, and D and trimming were inferred from the DNA itself. Of about 200,000 clones listed, just under 85% are singletons.

The genes are TRBV19 and TRBJ1-6; maybe TRBD1 (6 bases). The source of this sequence is a man aged 55 to 70 with COVID-19, enrolled during active disease. The sample was peripheral blood. In DNA, the CDR3 is TGTGCCAGTAGTATGGGTCTGATGGGGACATCCTCCTATAATTCACCCCTCCACTTT. It codes for CASSMGLMGTSSYNSPLHF.